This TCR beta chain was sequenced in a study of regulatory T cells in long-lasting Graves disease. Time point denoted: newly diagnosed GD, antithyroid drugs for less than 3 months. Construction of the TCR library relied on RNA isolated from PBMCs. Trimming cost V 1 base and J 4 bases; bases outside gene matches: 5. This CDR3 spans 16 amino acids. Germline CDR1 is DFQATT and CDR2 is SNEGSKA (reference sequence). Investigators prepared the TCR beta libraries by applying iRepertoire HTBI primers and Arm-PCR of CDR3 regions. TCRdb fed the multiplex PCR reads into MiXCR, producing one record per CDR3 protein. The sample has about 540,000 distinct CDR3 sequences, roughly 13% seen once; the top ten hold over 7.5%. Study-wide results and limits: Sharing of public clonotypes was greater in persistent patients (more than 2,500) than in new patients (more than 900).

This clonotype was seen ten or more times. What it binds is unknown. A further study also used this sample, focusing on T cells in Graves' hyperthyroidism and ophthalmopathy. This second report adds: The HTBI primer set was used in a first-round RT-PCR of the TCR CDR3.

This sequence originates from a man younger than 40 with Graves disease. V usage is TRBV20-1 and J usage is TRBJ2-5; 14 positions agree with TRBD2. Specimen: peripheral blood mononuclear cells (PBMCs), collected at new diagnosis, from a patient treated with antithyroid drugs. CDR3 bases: TGCAGTGCTAGAGCAGGGACTAGCGGGAGTACAGAGACCCAGTACTTC. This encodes CSARAGTSGSTETQYF.